The following is a T cell receptor beta chain sequence with its context. Both 60 Vbeta primers and 13 Jbeta primers went into the PCR. Original data processing: Roughly 73 million unique TCR beta chains, about 11 million of them shared, were counted by a later analysis. TCRdb's copy holds only in-frame clones and misses some; the assay was immunoSEQ multiplex PCR. The V and J calls and clone size come from that table; D and trimming were worked out from the DNA. Of some 190,000 clones in the sample, about 85% were seen once. The CDR3 contains 18 residues. V lost 0 bases and J 0 bases, leaving 16 bases between the germline ends. Looked up from germline, CDR1 is MGHRA and CDR2 is YSYEKL. This sample was included in a study of cytomegalovirus exposure and HLA in healthy donors.

What was sequenced was PBMCs. The TCR was taken from a boy younger than 10 in good health and CMV-seronegative. The chain has TRBV4-1 and TRBJ2-3, with D perhaps TRBD2 (5 bases). CDR3 sequence: CASSQDVISRTSTDTQYF. CDR3 nucleotides: TGCGCCAGCAGCCAAGATGTCATTTCAAGGACTAGCACAGATACGCAGTATTTT.